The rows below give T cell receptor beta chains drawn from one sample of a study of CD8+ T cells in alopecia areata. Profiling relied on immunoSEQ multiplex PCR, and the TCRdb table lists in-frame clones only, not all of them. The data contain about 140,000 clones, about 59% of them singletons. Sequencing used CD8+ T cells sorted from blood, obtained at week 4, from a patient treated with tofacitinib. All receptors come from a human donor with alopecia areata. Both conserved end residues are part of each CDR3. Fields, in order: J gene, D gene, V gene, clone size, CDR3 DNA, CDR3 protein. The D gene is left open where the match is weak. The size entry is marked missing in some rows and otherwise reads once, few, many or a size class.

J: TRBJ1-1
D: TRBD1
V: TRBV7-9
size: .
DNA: TGTGCCAGCAGCCCCCCGGACAGGGTAGATTTTACTGAAGCTTTCTTT
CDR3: CASSPPDRVDFTEAFF

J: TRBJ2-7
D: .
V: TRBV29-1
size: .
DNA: TGCAGCGTTGTACAGGGCAGCACGTACGAGCAGTACTTC
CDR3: CSVVQGSTYEQYF

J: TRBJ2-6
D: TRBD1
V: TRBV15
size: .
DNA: TGTGCCACCAGCAGAGATCGAACAGGGGATTCGTCTGGGGCCAACGTCCTGACTTTC
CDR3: CATSRDRTGDSSGANVLTF

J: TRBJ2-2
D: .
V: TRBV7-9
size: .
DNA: TGTGCCAGCAGCGATTCCCGGGACATTAGGGACGGGGAGCTGTTTTTT
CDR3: CASSDSRDIRDGELFF

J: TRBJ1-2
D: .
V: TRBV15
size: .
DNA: TGTGCCACCAGCGTGGGACCCAGGGAGGGAAACTATGGCTACACCTTC
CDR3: CATSVGPREGNYGYTF

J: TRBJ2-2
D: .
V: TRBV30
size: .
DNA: TGTGCCGGTACCGCCAGGGATCCTAACACCGGGGAGCTGTTTTTT
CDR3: CAGTARDPNTGELFF

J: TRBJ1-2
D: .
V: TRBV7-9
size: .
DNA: TGTGCCAGCAGGCAATCGGCTCTCGAGGGCTACACCTTC
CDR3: CASRQSALEGYTF

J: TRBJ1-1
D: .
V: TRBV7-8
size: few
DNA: TGTGCCAGCAGCTTGTCAGGGGTGATTGAAGCTTTCTTT
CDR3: CASSLSGVIEAFF

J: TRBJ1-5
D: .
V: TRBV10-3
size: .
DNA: TGTGCCATTGGGAGCAATCAGCCCCAGCATTTT
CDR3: CAIGSNQPQHF

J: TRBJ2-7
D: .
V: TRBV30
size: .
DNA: TGTGCCTGTAATGGGGAGTACTTC
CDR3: CACNGEYF

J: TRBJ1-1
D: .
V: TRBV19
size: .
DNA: TGTGCCAGTAGTATCTGGGGGGCGAACACTGAAGCTTTCTTT
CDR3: CASSIWGANTEAFF

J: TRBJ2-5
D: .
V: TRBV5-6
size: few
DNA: TGTGCCAGCAGTTTAGGGAATAGCAAGGCCCAGTACTTC
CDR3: CASSLGNSKAQYF

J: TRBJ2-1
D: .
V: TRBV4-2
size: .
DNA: TGTGCCAGCAGCCCCCAGGGGAGTTCGGGGTACAATGAGCAGTTCTTC
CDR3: CASSPQGSSGYNEQFF

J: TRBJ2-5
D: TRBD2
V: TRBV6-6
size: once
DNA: TGTGCCAGCAGCTATAGCGGGGGGGCCCTCTACCAGTACTTC
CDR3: CASSYSGGALYQYF

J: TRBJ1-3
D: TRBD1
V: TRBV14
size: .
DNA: TGTGCCAGCAGCCCGTGGACAGGGGTAAACACCATATATTTT
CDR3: CASSPWTGVNTIYF

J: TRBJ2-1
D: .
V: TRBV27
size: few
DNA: TGTGCCAGCACCCTCAGGGTGGGTTTCGATGAGCAGTTCTTC
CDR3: CASTLRVGFDEQFF

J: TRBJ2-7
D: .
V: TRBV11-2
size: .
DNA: TGTGCCAGCAGCTCAGATACCTACGAGCAGTACTTC
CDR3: CASSSDTYEQYF

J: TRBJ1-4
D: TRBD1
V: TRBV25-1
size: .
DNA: TGTGCCAGCAGTGAATGGGGGACAGGGGGAATGACTAATGAAAAACTGTTTTTT
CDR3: CASSEWGTGGMTNEKLFF

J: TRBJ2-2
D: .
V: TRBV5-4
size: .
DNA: TGTGCCAGCAGCTTGAAGGGCAGGAACACCGGGGAGCTGTTTTTT
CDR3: CASSLKGRNTGELFF

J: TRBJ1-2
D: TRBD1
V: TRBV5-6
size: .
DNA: TGTGCCAGCAGCCCGGGACAGGGGGATGGCTACACCTTC
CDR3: CASSPGQGDGYTF

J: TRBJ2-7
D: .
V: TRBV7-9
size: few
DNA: TGTGCCAGCAGCTTAGACCCAGACAGACCCCTCTTC
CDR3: CASSLDPDRPLF

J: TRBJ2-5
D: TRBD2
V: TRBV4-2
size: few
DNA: TGTGCCAGCAGCTATCTAGCGGAGCAAGAGACCCAGTACTTC
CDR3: CASSYLAEQETQYF